These 26 T cell receptor beta chains were sequenced from one sample in a study of blood T cell repertoires in COVID-19. Clones were read by immunoSEQ multiplex PCR, and TCRdb kept only the in-frame ones, dropping some. Among a few hundred thousand clones listed, 80% to 95% were seen once. The sequenced sample was PBMCs or T cells enriched from blood (not recorded which). These receptor sequences come from a woman in her forties who had been exposed to COVID-19.

This clone was counted a single time. The chain links TRBV11-2 to TRBJ2-7; 7 nucleotides align to TRBD1. CDR1 and CDR2 from the germline V gene are SGHAT and FQNNGV. The junction had 15 bases not matched to a gene; V was cut back by 8 bases and J by 2 bases. The length of the CDR3 is 16 residues. CDR3 in amino acids: CASLRPGQSFPYEQYF. CDR3 bases: TGTGCCAGCCTCCGACCGGGACAGTCGTTCCCCTACGAGCAGTACTTC.

The CDR3 loop reads CSGQEGGTEAFF. The CDR3 coding sequence is TGCAGCGGCCAGGAGGGGGGGACTGAAGCTTTCTTT. The genes are TRBV29-1 and TRBJ1-1, with a weak D call TRBD1 (6 bases). The CDR3 is made up of 12 amino acids. Trimming left V 7 bases short and J 5 bases short, with 14 bases between. Germline V gene sequence: CDR1 SQVTM, CDR2 ANQGSEA.

The V call is TRBV7-6, the J call TRBJ2-5; TRBD1 matches 7 bases. The junction had 11 bases not matched to a gene; V was cut back by 3 bases and J by 7 bases. Germline V gene sequence: CDR1 SGHVS, CDR2 FNYEAQ. The CDR3 is made up of 15 amino acids. CDR3 in amino acids: CASSLAGTAATTQYF. The DNA for the CDR3 is TGTGCCAGCAGCTTGGCCGGGACAGCGGCAACGACCCAGTACTTC.

The chain has TRBV11-3 and TRBJ2-5; TRBD2 matches at 16 bases. Germline V lookup: CDR1 SGHNT, CDR2 YENEEA. This CDR3 region has 17 residues. Trimming took 5 bases from V and 4 from J; bases not matched to a gene: 7. CDR3 sequence: CASSPGLAGGNPETQYF. DNA for the CDR3: TGTGCCAGCAGCCCGGGACTAGCGGGAGGGAACCCAGAGACCCAGTACTTC.

This clone was counted a few times. This chain joins TRBV2 and TRBJ2-5; D remains unclear. This CDR3 region has 12 residues. In germline, CDR1 is SNHLY, CDR2 FYNNEI. The V gene lost 2 bases and the J gene lost 3 bases, with 4 bases spanning the gap. In DNA, the CDR3 is TGTGCCAGCAGTGAACGGGAAGAGACCCAGTACTTC. The encoded protein is CASSEREETQYF.

This sequence joins TRBV2 and TRBJ2-2; D remains unclear. Germline values: CDR1 SNHLY, CDR2 FYNNEI. This CDR3 spans 12 amino acids. V lost 10 bases and J 6 bases, leaving 12 bases between the germline ends. CDR3 DNA: TGTGCCACAGGCAAACCCGCCGGGGAGCTGTTTTTT. Protein product: CATGKPAGELFF.

V and J are TRBV6-5 and TRBJ1-5, with 8 bases identical to TRBD1. Germline V lookup: CDR1 MNHEY, CDR2 SVGAGI. Losses at the gene ends were 7 bases for V and 6 bases for J; bases not matched to a gene: 11. There are 15 residues in the CDR3. The CDR3 protein is CASKADRGGSQPQHF. DNA for the CDR3: TGTGCCAGCAAAGCCGACAGGGGCGGCTCTCAGCCCCAGCATTTT.

This chain connects TRBV9 to TRBJ2-7; 11 bases align to TRBD1. The CDR3 length is 14 residues. The ends lost 4 bases at V and 2 bases at J; junction bases unmatched: 2. The germline CDR1 and CDR2 sequences are SGDLS and YYNGEE. The CDR3 coding sequence is TGTGCCAGCAGCCCGGGACAGGGGGCCTACGAGCAGTACTTC. Translation: CASSPGQGAYEQYF.

J is TRBJ1-2 and V is TRBV29-1; 11 bases map to TRBD1. CDR1 SQVTM and CDR2 ANQGSEA come from the germline V gene. V dropped 5 bases and J dropped 4; count of bases not matched to a gene: 6. The CDR3 length is 14 residues. The CDR3 sequence is CSVSGGTGGYGYTF. In DNA form, the CDR3 reads TGCAGCGTTTCCGGAGGGACAGGGGGCTATGGCTACACCTTC.

CDR3 nucleotide sequence: TGTGCCAGCAATAAATTCCAGGGGGCGCGCACTGAAGCTTTCTTT. Translated, it gives CASNKFQGARTEAFF. This sequence joins TRBV6-5 and TRBJ1-1; TRBD1 agrees at 8 bases. The length of the CDR3 is 15 residues. V was clipped by 7 bases and J by 4 bases; unmatched bases: 11. Germline lookup yields CDR1 MNHEY and CDR2 SVGAGI.

The rearrangement joins TRBV30 to TRBJ1-2, with TRBD1 identical over 7 bases. With V trimmed by 4 bases and J by 7 bases, 12 bases remained unmatched. Germline-derived CDR1 and CDR2 are GTSNPN and SVGIG (reference sequence). The CDR3 runs to 14 residues. The CDR3 nucleotides are TGTGCCTGGAACCCCTACGACAGGGACTCTGGCTACACCTTC. Its protein is CAWNPYDRDSGYTF.

The rearrangement uses TRBV7-9 and TRBJ1-1; D may be TRBD1 (5 bases). CDR3 length: 12 amino acids. Per germline, CDR1 SEHNR and CDR2 FQNEAQ (reference sequence). Trimming pared 5 bases from V and 3 bases from J, leaving 7 bases between. CDR3 DNA: TGTGCCAGCAGCCCCAGGGACACTGAAGCTTTCTTT. Its translation is CASSPRDTEAFF.

The J gene is TRBJ1-1, the V gene TRBV27; possible D gene TRBD1, 6 bases. Per the germline V gene, CDR1 is MNHEY and CDR2 is SMNVEV (reference sequence). The CDR3 runs 14 residues. Trimming pared 5 bases from V and 1 base from J, leaving 11 bases between. CDR3 DNA sequence: TGTGCCAGCAGTCCGAGACAGGCGAACACTGAAGCTTTCTTT. Translated, it gives CASSPRQANTEAFF.

The rearrangement joins TRBV3-1 (or the pseudogene TRBV3-2) to TRBJ1-2; 9 positions match TRBD1. Germline trimming cut 0 bases from V and 2 bases from J; bases unmatched to any gene: 19. CDR1 is LGHDT, CDR2 YNNKEL, per germline (reference sequence). The length of the CDR3 is 21 residues. In DNA form, the CDR3 reads TGTGCCAGCAGCCAAGATCTGGGCAAGTGGGACAGGGAACATGTGAACTATGGCTACACCTTC. Protein sequence: CASSQDLGKWDREHVNYGYTF.

A note on this clone: At one of its ends the junction is not consistent with the germline gene, which may arise from a read error. The gene calls are TRBV7-9 and TRBJ1-4; D is perhaps TRBD1 (6 bases). Germline assignment: CDR1 SEHNR and CDR2 FQNEAQ (reference sequence). This CDR3 has 19 residues. In nucleotides, the CDR3 is TGTGCCAGCAGATTAGGCCAGGGGCCAGACTCCCCAACTAATGAAAAACTGTTTTTT. Protein: CASRLGQGPDSPTNEKLFF. Together with reference TRBV7-9 and TRBJ1-4, the CDR3 gives the full variable domain: DTGVSQNPRHKITKRGQNVTFRCDPISEHNRLYWYRQTLGQGPEFLTYFQNEAQLEKSRLLSDRFSAERPKGSFSTLEIQRTEQGDSAMYLCASRLGQGPDSPTNEKLFFGSGTQLSVL.

V gene TRBV19 combines with J gene TRBJ2-2; 10 positions agree with TRBD2. Germline CDR1 LNHDA, CDR2 SQIVND (reference sequence). J lost 3 bases, V lost 7 bases, and 5 bases had no gene match. This CDR3 is built from 15 residues. CDR3: CASKGTSVYTGELFF. For the CDR3, the DNA is TGTGCCAGTAAGGGGACTAGCGTGTACACCGGGGAGCTGTTTTTT.

The rearrangement joins TRBV19 to TRBJ1-2; possible D gene TRBD1, 6 bases. V was shortened by 7 bases and J by 7 bases, with 22 bases between the two germline ends. This CDR3 has 15 residues. Per germline, CDR1 LNHDA and CDR2 SQIVND (reference sequence). CDR3 sequence: CASTDWTDHPSGYTF. The CDR3 nucleotides are TGTGCCAGTACAGACTGGACAGATCACCCCAGTGGCTACACCTTC. The full variable domain, with the rest looked up from reference TRBV19 and TRBJ1-2, is DGGITQSPKYLFRKEGQNVTLSCEQNLNHDAMYWYRQDPGQGLRLIYYSQIVNDFQKGDIAEGYSVSREKKESFPLTVTSAQKNPTAFYLCASTDWTDHPSGYTFGSGTRLTVV.

The rearrangement joins TRBV2 to TRBJ2-7; D is unclear. Germline CDR1 reads SNHLY; CDR2 reads FYNNEI. The CDR3 totals 14 residues. The ends were cut back, 7 bases at V and 5 bases at J, with 18 bases in the middle. CDR3 in amino acids: CASIAEPVSNEQYF. Written as DNA, the CDR3 is TGTGCCAGCATCGCCGAGCCCGTATCGAACGAGCAGTACTTC.

The chain joins TRBV5-5 to TRBJ2-1, with TRBD2 as a possible D gene (6 bases). This CDR3 comprises 15 residues. The V end lost 4 bases, the J end lost 3 bases, and 14 bases lay between the germline ends. CDR1 SGHKS and CDR2 YYEKEE come from the germline V gene (reference sequence). The CDR3 loop reads CASSPVVGGYNEQFF. The CDR3 DNA reads as TGTGCCAGCAGCCCCGTTGTGGGGGGCTACAATGAGCAGTTCTTC. Full variable domain (rest looked up from reference TRBV5-5 and TRBJ2-1): DAGVTQSPTHLIKTRGQQVTLRCSPISGHKSVSWYQQVLGQGPQFIFQYYEKEERGRGNFPDRFSARQFPNYSSELNVNALLLGDSALYLCASSPVVGGYNEQFFGPGTRLTVL.

The chain uses TRBV7-9 and TRBJ1-6; D gene unclear. V was trimmed by 0 bases and J by 7 bases, leaving 10 bases between them. CDR1 SEHNR and CDR2 FQNEAQ come from the germline V gene (reference sequence). The CDR3 loop spans 15 amino acids. CDR3 region: CASSLAAGINSPLHF. As DNA, the CDR3 is TGTGCCAGCAGCTTAGCGGCAGGAATCAATTCACCCCTCCACTTT.

The rearrangement links TRBV6-4 to TRBJ2-1; 9 nucleotides line up with TRBD2. The V gene end was trimmed by 6 bases and the J gene end by 0 bases; junction bases not matched to a gene: 9. This CDR3 has 17 amino acids. The germline V gene encodes CDR1 MRHNA and CDR2 SNTAGT. The chain's CDR3 is CASRKFSGSSSYNEQFF. The CDR3 DNA reads as TGTGCCAGCAGGAAATTTAGCGGGAGTAGCTCCTACAATGAGCAGTTCTTC.

V usage is TRBV5-1 and J usage is TRBJ2-1, with 8 bases matching TRBD2. Trimming at V came to 2 bases and at J to 4 bases, leaving 8 bases not matched to a gene. The CDR3 runs to 16 residues. CDR1 is SGHRS, CDR2 YFSETQ, per germline. The CDR3: CASSFGASGSYNEQFF. The CDR3 DNA follows: TGCGCCAGCAGCTTTGGGGCTAGCGGGTCATACAATGAGCAGTTCTTC.

V gene TRBV19 combines with J gene TRBJ2-1; D is unclear. The V and J ends lost 0 bases and 0 bases respectively, with 6 bases between them. This CDR3 region has 15 residues. Germline CDR1 and CDR2: LNHDA and SQIVND (reference sequence). The CDR3 sequence is CASSIEPSSYNEQFF. The CDR3 nucleotides are TGTGCCAGTAGTATAGAACCGAGCTCCTACAATGAGCAGTTCTTC.

The V gene is TRBV12-3 or TRBV12-4, the J gene TRBJ1-2; the D gene is possibly TRBD1 (6 bases). The CDR3 totals 13 residues. Trimming pared 8 bases from V and 2 bases from J, leaving 12 bases between. CDR3 sequence: CASQEGQNYGYTF. Here the CDR3 DNA reads TGTGCCAGCCAAGAGGGACAAAACTATGGCTACACCTTC.

As DNA, the CDR3 is TGCGCCAGCAGCTTGACAGCTAAGAGCTCTGGAAACACCATATATTTT. Translation: CASSLTAKSSGNTIYF. The chain carries TRBV5-1 and TRBJ1-3; no definite D call. Germline V gene sequence: CDR1 SGHRS, CDR2 YFSETQ. V shed 1 base and J shed 0 bases, with 11 bases lying between them. The CDR3 totals 16 residues.

The chain employs TRBV5-1 and TRBJ2-1, with 8 bases that match TRBD2. V shed 0 bases, J shed 2 bases, and the junction held 7 bases outside the gene matches. Germline V gives CDR1 SGHRS, CDR2 YFSETQ. This CDR3 comprises 17 residues. CDR3 loop: CASSLAFGAGAYNEQFF. In DNA form, the CDR3 reads TGCGCCAGCAGCTTGGCTTTTGGAGCGGGGGCCTACAATGAGCAGTTCTTC.